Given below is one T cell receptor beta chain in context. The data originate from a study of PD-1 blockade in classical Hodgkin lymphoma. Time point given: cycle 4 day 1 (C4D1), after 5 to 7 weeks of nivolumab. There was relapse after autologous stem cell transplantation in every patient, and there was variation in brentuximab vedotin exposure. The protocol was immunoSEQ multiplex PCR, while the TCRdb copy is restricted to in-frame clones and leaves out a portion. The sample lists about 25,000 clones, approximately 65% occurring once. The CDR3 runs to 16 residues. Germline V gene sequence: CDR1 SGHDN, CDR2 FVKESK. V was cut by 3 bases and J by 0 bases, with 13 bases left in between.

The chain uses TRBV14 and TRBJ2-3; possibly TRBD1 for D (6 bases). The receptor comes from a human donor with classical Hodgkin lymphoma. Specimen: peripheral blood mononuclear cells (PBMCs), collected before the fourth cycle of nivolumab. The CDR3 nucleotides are TGTGCCAGCAGCCACCTGGGACATTATAGCACAGATACGCAGTATTTT. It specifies CASSHLGHYSTDTQYF.